The 23 T cell receptor beta chains given below trace back to one sample, sequenced in a study of CD8 T cells in ankylosing spondylitis. TCRdb itself ran the 5' RACE reads through MiXCR, one entry per CDR3 protein. Of about 250,000 distinct CDR3 sequences in the sample, under 20% were seen once. Sequences were obtained from blood, either unsorted or a sorted T cell fraction (not recorded which). The receptor source for this set is a male donor with ankylosing spondylitis or in good health (not recorded which).

V and J are TRBV5-6 and TRBJ1-4, with D possibly TRBD1 on 5 matching bases. The CDR3 sequence is 14 residues long. V was cut by 4 bases and J by 6 bases, with 13 bases left in between. Germline V gene sequence: CDR1 SGHDT, CDR2 YYEEEE. The CDR3 nucleotides read TGTGCCAGCAGCCTAGGGACGGCTTATGAAAAACTGTTTTTT. This translates into CASSLGTAYEKLFF.

The chain links TRBV7-9 to TRBJ1-5; D is perhaps TRBD1 (6 bases). CDR1 is SEHNR and CDR2 is FQNEAQ in the germline V gene (reference sequence). The CDR3 runs 14 residues. V was pared by 1 base and J by 3 bases, with 7 bases between. CDR3 bases: TGTGCCAGCAGCTTAGACAGGGACAATCAGCCCCAGCATTTT. Translated, it gives CASSLDRDNQPQHF.

This clonotype has more than one count but fewer than ten. This chain uses TRBV6-2 or TRBV6-3 with TRBJ1-1, with no clear D. This CDR3 is 14 amino acids long. CDR1 MNHEY and CDR2 SVGEGT come from the germline V gene. V was cut by 0 bases and J by 4 bases, with 9 bases left in between. The DNA of the CDR3 is TGTGCCAGCAGTTACTCGAGCAGGAGCACTGAAGCTTTCTTT. Its protein product is CASSYSSRSTEAFF.

Only a few counts were recorded for this clonotype. The rearrangement links TRBV20-1 to TRBJ2-7, with a weak D call TRBD2 (6 bases). Germline V lookup: CDR1 DFQATT, CDR2 SNEGSKA (reference sequence). The V and J ends lost 6 bases and 0 bases respectively, with 15 bases between them. The CDR3 extends over 14 amino acids. The CDR3 sequence: CSATEGRDSYEQYF. The CDR3 bases are TGCAGTGCCACGGAGGGACGAGACTCCTACGAGCAGTACTTC.

The V and J genes are TRBV28 and TRBJ2-7, with TRBD1 matching 7 bases. Germline assignment: CDR1 MDHEN and CDR2 SYDVKM. Trimming removed 8 bases from V and 1 base from J; junction bases left unmatched: 8. This CDR3 contains 14 residues. CDR3 DNA sequence: TGTGCCAGCGGAAGGGGGCCGACTTCCTACGAGCAGTACTTC. Translation gives CASGRGPTSYEQYF. Drawing the rest from reference TRBV28 and TRBJ2-7, the complete variable domain is DVKVTQSSRYLVKRTGEKVFLECVQDMDHENMFWYRQDPGLGLRLIYFSYDVKMKEKGDIPEGYSVSREKKERFSLILESASTNQTSMYLCASGRGPTSYEQYFGPGTRLTVT.

A few counts support this clonotype. The rearrangement joins TRBV4-1 to TRBJ2-2; a weak D match, TRBD1 (6 bases). V dropped 0 bases and J dropped 0 bases, with 11 bases sitting between them. The CDR3 is 17 amino acids. Germline loops: CDR1 MGHRA, CDR2 YSYEKL. The CDR3 region is CASSQDPYRANTGELFF. DNA for the CDR3: TGCGCCAGCAGCCAAGATCCCTACAGGGCGAACACCGGGGAGCTGTTTTTT.

The CDR3 DNA reads TGTGCCAGCAGTTTCGAGCAGGGGGCTTACGAGCAGTACTTC. It yields the protein CASSFEQGAYEQYF. The chain is built from TRBV28 and TRBJ2-7; 8 nucleotides line up with TRBD1. The CDR3 spans 14 residues. V gave up 3 bases and J gave up 4 bases; unmatched junction bases: 5. Germline assignment: CDR1 MDHEN and CDR2 SYDVKM.

V and J are TRBV4-1 and TRBJ2-7; no firm D call. The CDR3 length is 13 residues. Trimming stripped 3 bases from V and 1 base from J, with 7 bases between. Germline-derived CDR1 and CDR2 are MGHRA and YSYEKL. In nucleotides, the CDR3 is TGCGCCAGCAGCCAGACACCATCCTACGAGCAGTACTTC. Protein sequence: CASSQTPSYEQYF.

This clonotype was detected only a few times. The chain uses TRBV12-3 or TRBV12-4 and TRBJ2-7, with 10 bases lining up with TRBD2. The CDR3 extends over 13 amino acids. Germline trimming cut 5 bases from V and 3 bases from J; bases unmatched to any gene: 1. CDR3 amino acids: CASSGTSDYEQYF. For the CDR3, the DNA is TGTGCCAGCAGTGGGACTAGCGACTACGAGCAGTACTTC.

The J gene is TRBJ1-5, the V gene TRBV12-3 or TRBV12-4; TRBD1 might be the D (5 bases). The CDR3 totals 14 residues. Trimming shortened V by 3 bases and J by 3 bases, and 9 bases separated the two germline ends. The CDR3 DNA follows: TGTGCCAGCAGTTTGGCAGGGAACAATCAGCCCCAGCATTTT. Translation: CASSLAGNNQPQHF.

In nucleotides, the CDR3 is TGTGCCAGCAGGGGGGAACCGACAGGGCTCCCAGAGACCCAGTACTTC. Protein: CASRGEPTGLPETQYF. The V gene is TRBV25-1, the J gene TRBJ2-5; 7 bases align to TRBD1. CDR3 length: 16 amino acids. Germline-derived CDR1 and CDR2 are MGHDK and SYGVNS. Losses at the gene ends were 6 bases for V and 4 bases for J; bases not matched to a gene: 14. Full variable domain (remainder filled in from reference TRBV25-1 and TRBJ2-5): EADIYQTPRYLVIGTGKKITLECSQTMGHDKMYWYQQDPGMELHLIHYSYGVNSTEKGDLSSESTVSRIRTEHFPLTLESARPSHTSQYLCASRGEPTGLPETQYFGPGTRLLVL.

This clonotype turned up a few times. V usage is TRBV5-6 and J usage is TRBJ2-3; no clear D gene. Germline V gene sequence: CDR1 SGHDT, CDR2 YYEEEE. V was shortened by 0 bases and J by 2 bases, with 16 bases between the two germline ends. The length of the CDR3 is 17 residues. The CDR3 DNA sequence: TGTGCCAGCAGCTTGGATCGGTCCTTCACCCCCACAGATACGCAGTATTTT. It codes for CASSLDRSFTPTDTQYF.

V is TRBV4-3 and J is TRBJ1-3, with unresolved D. This CDR3 has 18 amino acids. CDR1 and CDR2 (germline): LGHNA, YSLEER. Trimming removed 0 bases from V and 2 bases from J, with 17 bases in between. The CDR3 region is CASSQDWADQEPGNTIYF. CDR3 coding DNA: TGCGCCAGCAGCCAAGATTGGGCAGATCAGGAGCCTGGAAACACCATATATTTT.

This clonotype occurred a few times. The chain couples TRBV29-1 to TRBJ2-2; maybe TRBD1 (5 bases). Germline assignment: CDR1 SQVTM and CDR2 ANQGSEA. V lost 5 bases and J 6 bases, leaving 10 bases between the germline ends. The CDR3 extends over 12 amino acids. The CDR3 reads CSVKGMAGELFF. In DNA, the CDR3 is TGCAGCGTTAAGGGGATGGCCGGGGAGCTGTTTTTT.

V gene TRBV7-6 combines with J gene TRBJ2-7; possibly TRBD1 for D (6 bases). This CDR3 has 13 residues. The V and J ends lost 1 base and 5 bases respectively, with 9 bases between them. CDR1 is SGHVS, CDR2 FNYEAQ, per germline. The CDR3 coding sequence is TGTGCCAGCAGCTTAGTCAGGGGCGACGAGCAGTACTTC. Amino acid sequence: CASSLVRGDEQYF.

This clonotype has a handful of counts. The chain links TRBV24-1 to TRBJ2-1; TRBD2 aligns across 14 bases. The CDR3 has 17 residues. V shed 4 bases and J 4 bases; nucleotides not matched to a gene: 5. Germline V gene lookup returns CDR1 KGHDR and CDR2 SFDVKD. The CDR3 here is CATSDPTSGRAYNEQFF. In DNA, the CDR3 is TGTGCCACCAGTGACCCGACTAGCGGGAGGGCGTACAATGAGCAGTTCTTC.

J is TRBJ2-1 and V is TRBV7-2, with 9 bases lining up with TRBD2. CDR3 length: 17 residues. The V gene's germline CDR1 is SGHTA and CDR2 FQGNSA. The J segment lost 3 bases and the V segment lost 5 bases, leaving 11 bases of the junction unmatched. Here the CDR3 reads CASSDASGTSFYNEQFF. The CDR3 DNA reads as TGTGCCAGCAGCGATGCCTCGGGGACTAGCTTCTACAATGAGCAGTTCTTC.

This chain links TRBV7-2 with TRBJ2-5, with 10 bases identical to TRBD1. The V gene's germline CDR1 is SGHTA and CDR2 FQGNSA. Unmatched junction bases numbered 12, after V lost 6 bases and J lost 5 bases. The CDR3 has 16 residues. CDR3 region: CASSTLPGQGWETQYF. CDR3 in DNA: TGTGCCAGCAGTACTCTTCCGGGACAGGGGTGGGAGACCCAGTACTTC.

This clonotype was detected a few times. The chain is built from TRBV19 and TRBJ2-7; possible D gene TRBD1, 6 bases. The V gene lost 2 bases and the J gene lost 1 base, with 9 bases spanning the gap. CDR3 length: 14 residues. Germline CDR1 is LNHDA and CDR2 is SQIVND (reference sequence). CDR3 amino acids: CASSITGTSYEQYF. CDR3 DNA sequence: TGTGCCAGTAGTATAACGGGGACATCCTACGAGCAGTACTTC. Full variable domain (rest looked up from reference TRBV19 and TRBJ2-7): DGGITQSPKYLFRKEGQNVTLSCEQNLNHDAMYWYRQDPGQGLRLIYYSQIVNDFQKGDIAEGYSVSREKKESFPLTVTSAQKNPTAFYLCASSITGTSYEQYFGPGTRLTVT.

In its sample, this clonotype was seen many times. The chain employs TRBV5-1 and TRBJ2-1, with TRBD2 identical over 7 bases. V was pared by 2 bases and J by 9 bases, with 5 bases of the junction left unmatched. From germline, CDR1 is SGHRS and CDR2 YFSETQ. The CDR3 has 13 amino acids. CDR3 residues: CASSLAGTTEQFF. CDR3 in DNA: TGCGCCAGCAGCTTAGCCGGGACTACTGAGCAGTTCTTC.

The genes are TRBV5-1 and TRBJ2-7, with D unclear. The V end was cut by 0 bases, the J end by 3 bases, with 16 bases between. Germline V CDR1 and CDR2: SGHRS, YFSETQ. CDR3 length equals 16 residues. The CDR3 coding sequence is TGCGCCAGCAGCTTGGCCAGTTCCTGGGAACACTACGAGCAGTACTTC. Translation: CASSLASSWEHYEQYF. Looking up the rest from reference TRBV5-1 and TRBJ2-7 gives the full variable domain: KAGVTQTPRYLIKTRGQQVTLSCSPISGHRSVSWYQQTPGQGLQFLFEYFSETQRNKGNFPGRFSGRQFSNSRSEMNVSTLELGDSALYLCASSLASSWEHYEQYFGPGTRLTVT.

This rearrangement joins TRBV6-2 or TRBV6-3 to TRBJ2-1, with D unresolved. The CDR3 length is 12 residues. V gave up 0 bases and J gave up 12 bases, with 9 bases separating them. The germline V gene encodes CDR1 MNHEY and CDR2 SVGEGT. The CDR3, as DNA: TGTGCCAGCAGTTACTCAGCCCCGGGGCAGTTCTTC. Translating it yields CASSYSAPGQFF.

This clonotype showed up many times. The J gene is TRBJ2-3, the V gene TRBV28; tentatively, D is TRBD1 (5 bases). The CDR3 spans 17 residues. With 5 bases removed from V and 2 bases from J, the gap between germline ends came to 20 bases. Germline values: CDR1 MDHEN, CDR2 SYDVKM. In DNA, the CDR3 is TGTGCCAGCAGTACCGACGATGGGGCCACAAACACAGATACGCAGTATTTT. Translating gives CASSTDDGATNTDTQYF.